The table lists the clone carrying this T cell receptor beta chain with a few counts. Its matching antigen is unknown. This record comes from a study of T-cell memory formation after mild COVID-19. Study background: TCR clusters were largely donor specific.

TCRdb reprocessed the 5' RACE reads via MiXCR and lists one record per CDR3 protein. The table lists under 300,000 distinct CDR3 sequences, around 15% of them singletons. With 4 bases removed from V and 1 base from J, the gap between germline ends came to 10 bases. Looked up from germline, CDR1 is KGHSH and CDR2 is LQKENI. This CDR3 region has 14 residues. Study-level results: Clonal second-wave expansions that peaked on day 37 had unconfirmed SARS-CoV-2 specificity. Contracting clones from day 15 to 85 had balanced CD4/CD8; later expanders favoured CD4+. Among contracting clones, CD4+ were mainly CM/EM and CD8+ enriched in EMRA.

This TCR derives from a man younger than 35 who had mild COVID-19 (a few samples of this study predate the infection). Cell type and time point are not known. The sample taken for sequencing was PBMCs or a T cell subset sorted from them (not recorded which). The rearrangement joins TRBV18 to TRBJ1-1; the D is unclear. The CDR3 reads CASSQARTNTEAFF. The CDR3 DNA reads TGTGCCAGCTCACAGGCCAGGACGAACACTGAAGCTTTCTTT.